These 14 T cell receptor beta chains were sequenced from one sample in a study of blood T cell repertoires in COVID-19. Libraries were prepared by immunoSEQ multiplex PCR; TCRdb keeps only in-frame clonotypes and omits some of them. The sample has 250,000 to 350,000 clones, more than 75% seen once. Source material: PBMCs or T cells enriched from blood (not recorded which). The receptors here all came from a woman aged 55-70 years in a cohort exposed to, infected with or recovered from COVID-19 (not recorded which).

The CDR3, as DNA: TGCGCCAGCAGCCAAGATCGGAGCCCAGCCTACGAGCAGTACTTC. This encodes CASSQDRSPAYEQYF. The chain uses TRBV4-3 and TRBJ2-7; no firm D call. Germline assignment: CDR1 LGHNA and CDR2 YSLEER. The ends were cut back, 0 bases at V and 2 bases at J, with 11 bases in the middle. CDR3 length: 15 residues.

This clone has a single count. The V and J genes are TRBV7-3 and TRBJ2-3, with D possibly being TRBD2 (5 bases). CDR1 is SGHTA and CDR2 is FQGTGA in the germline V gene. The CDR3 has 14 residues. Trimming removed 0 bases from V and 4 bases from J, with 8 bases in between. CDR3 residues: CASSLTLGADTQYF. CDR3 bases: TGTGCCAGCAGCTTAACTCTCGGGGCAGATACGCAGTATTTT. The complete variable domain, with remaining parts taken from reference TRBV7-3 and TRBJ2-3, reads GAGVSQTPSNKVTEKGKYVELRCDPISGHTALYWYRQSLGQGPEFLIYFQGTGAADDSGLPNDRFFAVRPEGSVSTLKIQRTERGDSAVYLCASSLTLGADTQYFGPGTRLTVL.

The CDR3 DNA reads TGTGCCAGCAGTTTAACTAGCGGGAGGGGCACAGATACGCAGTATTTT. Its protein product is CASSLTSGRGTDTQYF. The chain uses TRBV28 and TRBJ2-3; 13 nucleotides line up with TRBD2. J lost 1 base, V lost 2 bases, and 0 bases had no gene match. Germline V gene data show CDR1 as MDHEN and CDR2 as SYDVKM. The CDR3 length is 16 residues.

This clone was seen ten or more times. The chain recombines TRBV6-2 or TRBV6-3 with TRBJ2-4; 8 nucleotides line up with TRBD2. The V segment lost 2 bases and the J segment 3 bases; nucleotides outside the gene matches: 6. Looked up from germline, CDR1 is MNHEY and CDR2 is SVGEGT. The CDR3 runs to 16 residues. CDR3 protein: CASSYPGRGGKNIQYF. The CDR3 DNA is TGTGCCAGCAGTTACCCCGGGAGGGGGGGCAAAAACATTCAGTACTTC.

The chain is built from TRBV15 and TRBJ2-1; 8 bases line up with TRBD2. V gave up 6 bases and J gave up 6 bases; unmatched junction bases: 7. The V gene's germline CDR1 is LNHNV and CDR2 YYDKDF (reference sequence). The CDR3 has 14 residues. CDR3 region: CATRERESGNEQFF. CDR3 bases: TGTGCCACCAGAGAGCGGGAGTCGGGCAATGAGCAGTTCTTC.

This chain links TRBV2 with TRBJ2-2; 7 bases are a match to TRBD2. The CDR3 is 15 amino acids. The junction had 13 bases not matched to a gene; V was cut back by 7 bases and J by 8 bases. CDR1 is SNHLY, CDR2 FYNNEI, per germline. As DNA, the CDR3 is TGTGCCAGCACCCTCGGCGGGGGATGGACAGGGGAGCTGTTTTTT. It codes for CASTLGGGWTGELFF.

The rearrangement uses TRBV9 and TRBJ1-2; maybe TRBD1 (5 bases). Looked up from germline, CDR1 is SGDLS and CDR2 is YYNGEE. The CDR3 has 15 amino acids. V was pared by 4 bases and J by 8 bases, with 21 bases between. The chain's CDR3 is CASSSIGGGRGGYTF. The CDR3 DNA reads TGTGCCAGCAGCTCCATTGGGGGGGGAAGAGGAGGCTACACCTTC.

This clone was counted once. The rearrangement links TRBV7-8 to TRBJ1-6; 10 bases line up with TRBD1. CDR1 and CDR2 (germline): SGHVS, FQNEAQ. V dropped 5 bases and J dropped 0; count of bases not matched to a gene: 10. The CDR3 runs 19 residues. CDR3 DNA: TGTGCCAGCAGCCCGGGGACAGGGGCCAAGAGCTCCTATAATTCACCCCTCCACTTT. Residues: CASSPGTGAKSSYNSPLHF. Together with reference TRBV7-8 and TRBJ1-6, the CDR3 gives the full variable domain: GAGVSQSPRYKVAKRGQDVALRCDPISGHVSLFWYQQALGQGPEFLTYFQNEAQLDKSGLPSDRFFAERPEGSVSTLKIQRTQQEDSAVYLCASSPGTGAKSSYNSPLHFGNGTRLTVT.

The J gene is TRBJ2-1, the V gene TRBV5-1; TRBD2 matches at 11 bases. Trimming at V came to 0 bases and at J to 8 bases, leaving 7 bases not matched to a gene. Germline assignment: CDR1 SGHRS and CDR2 YFSETQ. There are 16 residues in the CDR3. The CDR3 sequence: CASSLAGTSGLDEQFF. CDR3 in DNA: TGCGCCAGCAGCTTGGCCGGGACTAGCGGTCTCGATGAGCAGTTCTTC.

The chain carries TRBV11-3 and TRBJ2-7, with 13 bases aligning to TRBD2. The CDR3 extends over 15 amino acids. Germline CDR1 and CDR2: SGHNT and YENEEA. With V trimmed by 5 bases and J by 5 bases, 6 bases remained unmatched. The CDR3 DNA is TGTGCCAGCAGCGTCGGACTAGCGGGAGTTCACGAGCAGTACTTC. Translating gives CASSVGLAGVHEQYF.

The chain is built from TRBV30 and TRBJ1-5; 7 bases match TRBD1. The germline CDR1 and CDR2 sequences are GTSNPN and SVGIG (reference sequence). The CDR3 consists of 15 residues. The ends lost 1 base at V and 2 bases at J; junction bases unmatched: 5. The DNA for the CDR3 is TGTGCCTGGAGTGATACAGGGGCTGGCAATCAGCCCCAGCATTTT. It specifies CAWSDTGAGNQPQHF.

The V call is TRBV5-1, the J call TRBJ2-7; perhaps TRBD1 as D (7 bases). Germline loops: CDR1 SGHRS, CDR2 YFSETQ. The V end lost 4 bases, the J end lost 0 bases, and 14 bases lay between the germline ends. CDR3 length equals 15 residues. CDR3 in DNA: TGCGCCAGCAGCACCGCAGGGGGGAGCTCCTACGAGCAGTACTTC. The encoded protein is CASSTAGGSSYEQYF.

V and J are TRBV5-1 and TRBJ1-5; tentatively, D is TRBD1 (6 bases). V was trimmed by 4 bases and J by 5 bases, leaving 16 bases between them. CDR1 SGHRS and CDR2 YFSETQ come from the germline V gene. The CDR3 is 15 amino acids. CDR3 in amino acids: CASSTGTRDDQPQHF. CDR3 nucleotides: TGCGCCAGCAGCACCGGGACACGGGATGATCAGCCCCAGCATTTT.

CDR3 DNA: TGTGCCAGCAGTTTCTTGGCCTCTGGGGCCAACGTCCTGACTTTC. It specifies CASSFLASGANVLTF. The chain recombines TRBV27 with TRBJ2-6; D is uncertain. The CDR3 covers 15 residues. Per the germline V gene, CDR1 is MNHEY and CDR2 is SMNVEV (reference sequence). V was shortened by 3 bases and J by 0 bases, with 6 bases between the two germline ends.